Listed below are T cell receptor beta chains from one sample, sequenced in a study of naive and memory T cell subsets. In TCRdb, the UMI-ligation and nested PCR reads were re-called with MiXCR into one record per CDR3 protein. The sample holds around 4,300 distinct CDR3 sequences, around 5.5% seen once. Sample: effector memory CD8+ T cells from blood. These receptors came from a human donor in good health. CDR3s include the opening cysteine and the closing phenylalanine or tryptophan. The D gene is left open where the match is weak. Size is omitted from some rows. Given values are once, few, many or a class for expanded clones.

TRBJ1-3,TRBV6-6,many,-,CASSYDPAAAGNTIYF,TGTGCCAGCAGTTACGACCCGGCAGCTGCTGGAAACACCATATATTTT
TRBJ2-1,TRBV6-4,few,TRBD2,CASSDSSGINEQFF,TGTGCCAGCAGTGACTCGAGCGGGATTAATGAGCAGTTCTTC
TRBJ2-7,TRBV15,many,-,CATSRDLGVYEQYF,TGTGCCACCAGCAGAGATTTGGGCGTCTACGAGCAGTACTTC
TRBJ2-2,TRBV5-1,few,-,CASSQEGQTTGELFF,TGCGCCAGCAGCCAGGAGGGACAGACCACCGGGGAGCTGTTTTTT
TRBJ2-1,TRBV7-8,-,TRBD1,CASTQNRGAYNEQFF,TGTGCCAGCACCCAAAACAGGGGGGCCTACAATGAGCAGTTCTTC
TRBJ1-5,TRBV27,many,-,CASSFRNQPQHF,TGTGCCAGCAGTTTTCGGAATCAGCCCCAGCATTTT
TRBJ2-1,TRBV29-1,many,TRBD2,CSVEAGLAGVYFF,TGCAGCGTTGAGGCTGGACTAGCGGGAGTTTATTTCTTC
TRBJ2-1,TRBV6-5,many,TRBD1,CASSPGVGQGASEQFF,TGTGCCAGCAGTCCCGGGGTTGGACAGGGGGCTAGTGAGCAGTTCTTC
TRBJ2-4,TRBV28,many,-,CASSPYQRAKNIQYF,TGTGCCAGCAGTCCCTACCAACGAGCCAAAAACATTCAGTACTTC
TRBJ1-5,TRBV6-1,-,-,CASSEDPSAAQPQHF,TGTGCCAGCAGTGAGGACCCTTCCGCGGCGCAGCCCCAGCATTTT
TRBJ2-5,TRBV2,many,-,CATLKGRIGQETQYF,TGTGCCACCCTCAAGGGGCGGATAGGTCAAGAGACCCAGTACTTC
TRBJ1-5,TRBV7-9,many,TRBD1,CASSSDRGQEPQHF,TGTGCCAGCAGCTCGGACAGGGGGCAAGAGCCCCAGCATTTT
TRBJ2-7,TRBV27,-,TRBD2,CASSLGGNGRRYEQYF,TGTGCCAGCAGTTTAGGTGGTAACGGGAGGCGGTACGAGCAGTACTTC
TRBJ2-7,TRBV7-2,medium-sized,-,CASSLTSYEQYF,TGTGCCAGCAGCTTAACCTCCTACGAGCAGTACTTC
TRBJ1-1,TRBV19,medium-sized,TRBD1,CASSIFQGAEAFF,TGTGCCAGCAGTATTTTCCAGGGGGCTGAAGCTTTCTTT
TRBJ1-1,TRBV19,few,-,CASSTKAGTEAFF,TGTGCCAGTAGTACAAAAGCGGGCACTGAAGCTTTCTTT
TRBJ2-3,TRBV4-3,medium-sized,TRBD2,CASSQDLAGGPDTQYF,TGCGCCAGCAGCCAAGACCTAGCGGGAGGTCCAGATACGCAGTATTTT
TRBJ1-4,TRBV28,medium-sized,-,CASRAEDRHNEKLFF,TGTGCCAGTAGAGCCGAAGACAGACATAATGAAAAACTGTTTTTT
TRBJ2-1,TRBV29-1,-,TRBD2,CSVEDWGGGQFF,TGCAGCGTTGAAGATTGGGGGGGAGGGCAGTTCTTC
TRBJ2-1,TRBV6-5,many,-,CASSPIAVSSYNEQFF,TGTGCCAGCAGTCCGATAGCGGTAAGCTCCTACAATGAGCAGTTCTTC
TRBJ2-3,TRBV6-2/TRBV6-3,many,TRBD1,CASSPGTGDADTQYF,TGTGCCAGCAGTCCCGGGACAGGGGATGCAGATACGCAGTATTTT
TRBJ2-6,TRBV6-2/TRBV6-3,large,-,CASSVASGANVLTF,TGTGCCAGCAGTGTCGCTTCTGGGGCCAACGTCCTGACTTTC
TRBJ1-1,TRBV6-2/TRBV6-3,few,-,CASSNREETEAFF,TGTGCCAGCAGCAACAGGGAGGAGACTGAAGCTTTCTTT
TRBJ2-1,TRBV5-1,-,-,CASSSDPSSYNEQFF,TGCGCCAGCAGCTCCGACCCGAGCTCCTACAATGAGCAGTTCTTC
TRBJ2-3,TRBV27,many,-,CASSPPGRQADWDTQYF,TGTGCCAGCAGTCCACCAGGCAGACAGGCCGATTGGGATACGCAGTATTTT
TRBJ2-2,TRBV5-1,-,TRBD2,CASSPLGAGGDDTGELFF,TGCGCCAGCAGCCCTCTCGGGGCGGGAGGTGACGACACCGGGGAGCTGTTTTTT
TRBJ2-7,TRBV13,many,-,CASSRIYEQYF,TGTGCCAGCAGCCGTATATACGAGCAGTACTTC
TRBJ2-2,TRBV30,few,TRBD2,CAWSGLAENTGELFF,TGTGCCTGGAGTGGACTAGCGGAGAACACCGGGGAGCTGTTTTTT
TRBJ2-2,TRBV12-3/TRBV12-4,many,-,CASSSSRDLNTGELFF,TGTGCCAGCAGTTCGTCCCGGGACTTGAACACCGGGGAGCTGTTTTTT
TRBJ1-4,TRBV28,many,-,CASSFTQEDSTNEKLFF,TGTGCCAGCAGTTTCACTCAGGAGGACAGTACTAATGAAAAACTGTTTTTT
TRBJ2-7,TRBV10-3,few,TRBD1,CAISEDQGASYEQYF,TGTGCCATCAGTGAGGACCAGGGGGCTTCCTACGAGCAGTACTTC
TRBJ1-1,TRBV13,many,-,CASSGKHDMNTEAFF,TGTGCCAGCAGCGGAAAACACGATATGAACACTGAAGCTTTCTTT
TRBJ2-3,TRBV20-1,many,-,CSATRTDRTLTSTDTQYF,TGCAGTGCTACCCGGACAGACCGGACTCTAACTAGCACAGATACGCAGTATTTT
TRBJ2-2,TRBV6-2/TRBV6-3,medium-sized,TRBD2,CASSGLAGDFGELFF,TGTGCCAGCAGCGGACTAGCGGGAGACTTCGGGGAGCTGTTTTTT
TRBJ2-1,TRBV6-6,many,TRBD2,CASSYSGEGLKFF,TGTGCCAGCAGTTATTCTGGCGAGGGACTAAAGTTCTTC
TRBJ1-1,TRBV6-1,many,TRBD1,CASSGGGGYTEAFF,TGTGCCAGCAGTGGAGGGGGCGGGTACACTGAAGCTTTCTTT
TRBJ2-7,TRBV7-3,many,TRBD1,CASSAGTGAYEQYF,TGTGCCAGCAGCGCCGGGACAGGAGCTTACGAGCAGTACTTC
TRBJ2-3,TRBV10-1,many,-,CASSDGWTDTQYF,TGCGCCAGCAGTGACGGGTGGACGGATACGCAGTATTTT
TRBJ2-7,TRBV30,few,-,CAWSGGGGFEQYF,TGTGCCTGGAGCGGGGGAGGTGGATTCGAGCAGTACTTC
TRBJ2-2,TRBV6-2/TRBV6-3,large,-,CASSYSGQNTGELFF,TGTGCCAGCAGTTACTCGGGACAAAACACCGGGGAGCTGTTTTTT